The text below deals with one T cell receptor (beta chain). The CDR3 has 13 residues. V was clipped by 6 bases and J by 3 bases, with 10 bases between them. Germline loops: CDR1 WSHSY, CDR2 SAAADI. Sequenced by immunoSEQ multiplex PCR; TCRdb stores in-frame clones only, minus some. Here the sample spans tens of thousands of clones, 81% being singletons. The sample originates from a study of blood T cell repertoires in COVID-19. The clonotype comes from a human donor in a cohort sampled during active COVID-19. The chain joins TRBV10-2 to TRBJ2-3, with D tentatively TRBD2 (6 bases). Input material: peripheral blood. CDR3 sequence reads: CASRTSNTDTQYF. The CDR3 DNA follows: TGCGCCAGCAGAACTAGCAATACAGATACGCAGTATTTT.